This T cell receptor (beta chain) was sequenced during a study of T-cell memory formation after mild COVID-19 (dated by TCRdb to about 2021). Some background on the complete study: TCR sequence clusters from the two donors were largely donor specific. In two donors, T-cell clones that expanded and contracted after mild COVID-19 were followed by sequencing TCRalpha and TCRbeta repertoires longitudinally. The cohort was made up of two young adult volunteers, one female and one male, who were previously healthy.

In regard to this clonotype: Its antigen is not yet known. The input lacks base qualities; no much larger clone sits a single base away.

The instrument was an Illumina NovaSeq 6000. TCRalpha and TCRbeta cDNA libraries were constructed by 5'RACE with constant-segment primers, with sample barcodes and unique molecular identifiers being introduced. RNA was extracted from every sample with Trizol reagent. The libraries were amplified in two PCR steps, and the second step added a second sample barcode and Illumina TruSeq adapters. Sequencing of the libraries was done on an Illumina NovaSeq, producing 2 x 150 bp paired-end reads. The study's processing was this. With migec v1.2.7, reads were demultiplexed and then collapsed into UMI-guided consensus sequences. Using mixcr v2.1.11, the UMI consensuses were aligned to TRA and TRB V and J templates and assembled into clonotypes. A clonotype was counted as expanded or contracted only if both edgeR and NoisET called the change significant, with noise models trained on biological replicates. edgeR calls used a false discovery rate-adjusted p below 0.01 and a log2 fold-change threshold of 1. As an exploratory analysis of dynamics, PCA with hierarchical clustering was applied to max-normalized trajectories of the 1000 most abundant clonotypes. Separately sequenced CD4+ and CD8+ repertoires were used to assign a CD4 or CD8 phenotype to each responding clone. In-frame beta chains were kept once TCRdb had trimmed the public reads at Q25 with fastp and called clones with MiXCR. Each entry is one CDR3 protein sequence, shown with its most common DNA and genes. The V and J calls were determined by TCRdb, not by the authors. The sample includes some 350,000 distinct CDR3 sequences, with 15% to 20% observed a single time. The ten most abundant clones make up approximately 20% of the sample.

After removal of 3 bases from V and 4 bases from J, the junction retains 14 bases not matched to a gene. The CDR3 contains 18 residues, cysteine and phenylalanine counted. Only CDR3 DNA is held: 54 bases, read in frame from base 1. As encoded in the germline V gene (reference sequence), CDR1 is SEHNR while CDR2 is FQNEAQ. Ficoll-Paque density gradient centrifugation was used to isolate PBMCs. Overall results and qualifications from the work: The study included only a couple of mild cases, and larger cohorts that include severe cases with pre-infection samples were judged to be necessary. Balanced CD4/CD8 phenotypes were observed for clones contracting from day 15 to 85, whereas a bias towards CD4+ was observed for a second wave of clones expanding from day 15 to 37. Contracting CD4+ clones were found mainly in CM and EM memory subsets, while CD8+ clones were enriched in EMRA. Some responding clones were found in pre-infection memory, which suggests that pre-existing cross-reactive memory T cells took part in the SARS-CoV-2 response. The second-wave clones that peaked on day 37 were not confirmed to be SARS-CoV-2 specific.

The V and J segments used are TRBV7-9 and TRBJ2-5; 10 bases in the junction line up with TRBD2. This receptor was identified in a man aged 18 to 35 who had mild COVID-19 (a few samples of this study predate the infection). The sample titles of this study are shuffled in the database, so cell type and time point are left out; the donor was told from shared clones. Sequenced sample: PBMCs or a T cell subset sorted from them (not recorded which). The nucleotide sequence is given as TGTGCCAGCAGCTTTCCTATTACAGCGGGGGGGAGTGGAGAGACCCAGTACTTC. It encodes CASSFPITAGGSGETQYF.